Shown below are 9 T cell receptor beta chains from a single sample sequenced in a study of cytomegalovirus exposure and HLA in healthy donors. The PCR used 60 Vbeta and 13 Jbeta primers. Profiled with immunoSEQ multiplex PCR; TCRdb holds only in-frame clones, not every one. The profile shows about 140,000 clones, around 82% of them singletons. Sequencing input: PBMCs. These receptors originate from a man over 45 in good health and CMV-seronegative.

This clone came up a few times. The genes are TRBV7-9 and TRBJ2-7, with 8 bases that match TRBD2. Germline lookup yields CDR1 SEHNR and CDR2 FQNEAQ (reference sequence). J was trimmed by 0 bases and V by 0 bases; bases with no gene match: 4. The CDR3 length is 16 residues. The CDR3 DNA follows: TGTGCCAGCAGCTTAGCCGGGGGGGCAATCTCCTACGAGCAGTACTTC. Translating gives CASSLAGGAISYEQYF.

V usage is TRBV18 and J usage is TRBJ2-7, with D unclear. V was trimmed by 3 bases and J by 7 bases, leaving 13 bases between them. Germline V gives CDR1 KGHSH, CDR2 LQKENI. CDR3 size: 13 residues. The CDR3 spells CASSPATPREQYF. CDR3 in DNA: TGTGCCAGCTCACCTGCAACACCGAGGGAGCAGTACTTC.

The gene calls are TRBV7-9 and TRBJ2-1; D gene uncertain. Trimming shortened V by 3 bases and J by 9 bases, and 9 bases separated the two germline ends. The germline V gene encodes CDR1 SEHNR and CDR2 FQNEAQ (reference sequence). CDR3 length: 12 amino acids. CDR3 sequence reads: CASSFGAGEQFF. DNA for the CDR3: TGTGCCAGCAGCTTCGGTGCAGGTGAGCAGTTCTTC.

This clone showed up just once. The chain has TRBV7-3 and TRBJ2-5; 9 nucleotides agree with TRBD2. Trimming removed 2 bases from V and 4 bases from J; junction bases left unmatched: 5. CDR3 size: 15 residues. CDR1 and CDR2 (germline): SGHTA, FQGTGA. The CDR3 DNA is TGTGCCAGCAGCTTATCGCGGGGGGGACGAGAGACCCAGTACTTC. Its protein is CASSLSRGGRETQYF.

This chain uses TRBV28 with TRBJ2-2; TRBD2 agrees at 7 bases. V shed 3 bases, J shed 4 bases, and the junction held 8 bases outside the gene matches. This CDR3 is 16 amino acids long. Germline CDR1 is MDHEN and CDR2 is SYDVKM. The CDR3 sequence is CASSFNGGSFTGELFF. Here the CDR3 DNA reads TGTGCCAGCAGTTTTAATGGCGGGAGCTTCACCGGGGAGCTGTTTTTT. The whole variable domain, remainder taken from reference TRBV28 and TRBJ2-2, is DVKVTQSSRYLVKRTGEKVFLECVQDMDHENMFWYRQDPGLGLRLIYFSYDVKMKEKGDIPEGYSVSREKKERFSLILESASTNQTSMYLCASSFNGGSFTGELFFGEGSRLTVL.

This chain joins TRBV19 and TRBJ2-3, with 8 positions matching TRBD2. CDR3 size: 15 residues. J was trimmed by 6 bases and V by 5 bases; bases with no gene match: 10. The V gene's germline CDR1 is LNHDA and CDR2 SQIVND (reference sequence). The CDR3 here is CASSQWAGGRDTQYF. CDR3 DNA: TGTGCCAGTAGTCAGTGGGCGGGGGGACGGGATACGCAGTATTTT.

V usage is TRBV6-7 and J usage is TRBJ2-7, with 7 bases fitting TRBD1. TRBV6-7 is classed as an ORF, of uncertain function. CDR3 length: 14 residues. Trimming removed 2 bases from V and 2 bases from J; junction bases left unmatched: 3. The CDR3 protein is CASSYPTGPYEQYF. DNA of the CDR3: TGTGCCAGCAGTTACCCGACAGGGCCCTACGAGCAGTACTTC.

This clone was counted only a few times. V usage is TRBV2 and J usage is TRBJ1-6; 8 bases fit TRBD1. Germline assignment: CDR1 SNHLY and CDR2 FYNNEI. V was clipped by 4 bases and J by 0 bases; unmatched bases: 5. There are 17 residues in the CDR3. The CDR3 spells CASSGGQGSSYNSPLHF. The CDR3 region has the DNA TGTGCCAGCAGTGGAGGACAGGGTAGCTCCTATAATTCACCCCTCCACTTT.

The sample holds a few counts of this clone. The chain couples TRBV19 to TRBJ2-7; a possible D gene is TRBD2 (5 bases). Germline-derived CDR1 and CDR2 are LNHDA and SQIVND (reference sequence). The CDR3 totals 11 residues. Trimming removed 5 bases from V and 9 bases from J, with 11 bases in between. The CDR3 DNA reads as TGTGCCAGTAGTTTCGGGGTTCGGCAGTACTTC. It encodes CASSFGVRQYF.